The clone carrying this TCR beta chain came up a few times. In the original analysis: Estimates of nucleated cell counts were drawn from the amplification of reference gene primers. Only in-frame clones appear in the TCRdb table, and some are missing; sequencing was by immunoSEQ multiplex PCR. The V and J calls and the clone size are those of that table, but D and trimming were determined from the DNA. Found here are about 230,000 clones, approximately 87% of them singletons; the top ten hold approximately 2.6%. Per the germline V gene, CDR1 is WNHNN and CDR2 is SYGVQD (reference sequence). The CDR3 sequence is 13 residues long. Trimming cost V 7 bases and J 6 bases, with 13 bases left between them. This sample was taken from a study of blood T cell repertoires in COVID-19. Study-wide context: The United States, Italy and Spain provided the acute and convalescent COVID-19 samples. Sources were T cells, B-cell-depleted T cells, or PBMCs; the material itself was cDNA or gDNA.

Source material: peripheral blood. The receptor was isolated from a woman in her 70s with active or convalescent COVID-19. The genes are TRBV10-1 and TRBJ2-1; TRBD2 is a possible D gene (5 bases). CDR3 amino acids: CASIEGFFNEQFF. The DNA for the CDR3 is TGCGCCAGCATCGAGGGCTTCTTCAATGAGCAGTTCTTC.